These 21 T cell receptor beta chains came from one sample sequenced in a study of blood T cell repertoires in COVID-19. Clones were read by immunoSEQ multiplex PCR, and TCRdb kept only the in-frame ones, dropping some. The sample contains under 200,000 clones, over 80% of which appear only once. Sequenced input: peripheral blood. Receptors were obtained from an elderly woman with active or convalescent COVID-19.

This clone has only one observation. This chain uses TRBV10-3 with TRBJ2-5; D call uncertain. The CDR3 length is 13 residues. The germline V gene encodes CDR1 ENHRY and CDR2 SYGVKD. Trimming left V 6 bases short and J 5 bases short, with 13 bases between. CDR3 coding DNA: TGTGCCATCAGGTCCCAACAACAGGAGACCCAGTACTTC. Encoded protein: CAIRSQQQETQYF.

This clone was counted between two and nine times. The chain joins TRBV25-1 to TRBJ1-6, with 9 bases aligning to TRBD1. V lost 4 bases to trimming and J lost 7 bases; unmatched junction nucleotides: 11. CDR1 and CDR2 from the germline V gene are MGHDK and SYGVNS. CDR3 length equals 17 residues. Here the CDR3 reads CASSGPQGATQNSPLHF. CDR3 nucleotide sequence: TGTGCCAGCAGTGGACCACAGGGGGCTACTCAAAATTCACCCCTCCACTTT.

This clone appeared a few times. The V call is TRBV27, the J call TRBJ1-1; tentative D call: TRBD1 (6 bases). V was trimmed by 6 bases and J by 5 bases, leaving 16 bases between them. The CDR3 has 14 amino acids. Germline V lookup: CDR1 MNHEY, CDR2 SMNVEV (reference sequence). CDR3 DNA sequence: TGTGCCAGCAGGGAGTACAGGGCGGAGACTGAAGCTTTCTTT. Translation gives CASREYRAETEAFF.

For the CDR3, the DNA is TGCAGCCTCCCTCTGAATGAAAAACTGTTTTTT. This encodes CSLPLNEKLFF. This chain links TRBV20-1 with TRBJ1-4; D is unclear. Germline V gene data show CDR1 as DFQATT and CDR2 as SNEGSKA (reference sequence). The CDR3 covers 11 residues.

The V gene is TRBV13, the J gene TRBJ2-5; 9 bases align to TRBD2. Trimming took 5 bases from V and 4 from J; bases not matched to a gene: 14. The germline V gene encodes CDR1 PRHDT and CDR2 FYEKMQ (reference sequence). The CDR3 totals 17 residues. CDR3: CASSPSGLAPARETQYF. The CDR3 nucleotides are TGTGCCAGCAGCCCTTCGGGACTAGCACCGGCAAGAGAGACCCAGTACTTC.

The V and J genes are TRBV7-2 and TRBJ1-6; 7 bases agree with TRBD1. The J segment lost 10 bases and the V segment lost 1 base, leaving 7 bases of the junction unmatched. Per the germline V gene, CDR1 is SGHTA and CDR2 is FQGNSA. The CDR3 is 15 residues long. This CDR3 reads CASSLGTGFHSPLHF. The DNA of the CDR3 is TGTGCCAGCAGCTTAGGGACAGGATTTCACTCACCCCTCCACTTT.

The V and J genes are TRBV30 and TRBJ1-2; TRBD1 matches 8 bases. CDR1 is GTSNPN and CDR2 is SVGIG in the germline V gene (reference sequence). This CDR3 is 13 amino acids long. J lost 4 bases, V lost 3 bases, and 4 bases had no gene match. The CDR3 sequence is CAWRRDRPYGYTF. The CDR3 nucleotides are TGTGCCTGGAGAAGGGACAGGCCCTATGGCTACACCTTC.

The chain employs TRBV14 and TRBJ1-2; TRBD1 agrees at 7 bases. The CDR3 extends over 14 amino acids. V trimming: 2 bases; J trimming: 4 bases; junction bases outside the gene matches: 4. CDR1 is SGHDN and CDR2 is FVKESK in the germline V gene. CDR3 bases: TGTGCCAGCAGCCAATATGACAGGGCCTATGGCTACACCTTC. Translating it yields CASSQYDRAYGYTF.

This rearrangement joins TRBV7-9 to TRBJ1-5; D uncertain. The V and J ends lost 5 bases and 5 bases respectively, with 10 bases between them. There are 13 residues in the CDR3. Germline V CDR1 and CDR2: SEHNR, FQNEAQ (reference sequence). In DNA, the CDR3 is TGTGCCAGCAGCGCGTCCCCCGATCAGCCCCAGCATTTT. Protein: CASSASPDQPQHF.

This clone was detected many times. J is TRBJ1-4 and V is TRBV15; a possible D gene is TRBD1 (6 bases). V lost 5 bases, J lost 6 bases, and 16 bases lay in between. Germline V gives CDR1 LNHNV, CDR2 YYDKDF (reference sequence). This CDR3 has 15 residues. The CDR3 here is CATSVTVGADEKLFF. The CDR3 coding sequence is TGTGCCACCAGCGTAACGGTGGGGGCTGATGAAAAACTGTTTTTT.

The chain joins TRBV5-4 to TRBJ2-4; TRBD1 aligns across 7 bases. J gave up 8 bases and V 3 bases, and 17 bases lay outside the gene matches. Germline CDR1 reads SGHNT; CDR2 reads YYREEE (reference sequence). CDR3 length: 17 amino acids. CDR3 sequence reads: CASSYGYRDSLSDIQYF. The CDR3 bases are TGTGCCAGCAGCTACGGGTACCGGGACAGCCTCTCGGACATTCAGTACTTC.

The CDR3 reads CASSEEGTGITGELFF. The CDR3 DNA sequence: TGTGCCAGCAGTGAGGAGGGGACAGGGATCACCGGGGAGCTGTTTTTT. The chain has TRBV6-4 and TRBJ2-2, with 9 bases matching TRBD1. V lost 3 bases and J lost 4; bases outside the gene matches: 6. This CDR3 spans 16 amino acids. The germline V gene encodes CDR1 MRHNA and CDR2 SNTAGT.

The V call is TRBV11-2, the J call TRBJ2-7; 7 nucleotides line up with TRBD1. This CDR3 comprises 14 residues. J gave up 3 bases and V 0 bases, and 2 bases lay outside the gene matches. Per germline, CDR1 SGHAT and CDR2 FQNNGV. The CDR3 loop is CASSLDGTVYEQYF. The CDR3 nucleotides read TGTGCCAGCAGCTTAGACGGGACAGTCTACGAGCAGTACTTC.

V and J are TRBV19 and TRBJ2-3; 8 bases agree with TRBD1. After removal of 5 bases from V and 5 bases from J, the junction contained 9 bases not matched to a gene. The CDR3 has 15 amino acids. The V gene's germline CDR1 is LNHDA and CDR2 SQIVND (reference sequence). The CDR3 sequence: CASSDTGGAIDTQYF. The CDR3 coding sequence is TGTGCCAGTAGTGACACAGGGGGAGCTATAGATACGCAGTATTTT.

The chain has TRBV5-1 and TRBJ1-1; 10 positions match TRBD1. Looked up from germline, CDR1 is SGHRS and CDR2 is YFSETQ. After removal of 3 bases from V and 5 bases from J, the junction contained 4 bases not matched to a gene. This CDR3 spans 14 amino acids. As DNA, the CDR3 is TGCGCCAGCAGCTCAAGGACAGGGGGAACTGAAGCTTTCTTT. It is translated as CASSSRTGGTEAFF.

The chain joins TRBV19 to TRBJ1-5; TRBD1 aligns across 7 bases. The V and J ends lost 10 bases and 2 bases, in that order; junction bases with no gene match: 11. In germline, CDR1 is LNHDA, CDR2 SQIVND (reference sequence). The CDR3 extends over 15 amino acids. The CDR3 sequence is CATNSRDRRNQPQHF. The DNA for the CDR3 is TGTGCCACTAACTCTCGGGACAGACGCAATCAGCCCCAGCATTTT. Combining the CDR3 with reference TRBV19 and TRBJ1-5 gives the whole variable domain DGGITQSPKYLFRKEGQNVTLSCEQNLNHDAMYWYRQDPGQGLRLIYYSQIVNDFQKGDIAEGYSVSREKKESFPLTVTSAQKNPTAFYLCATNSRDRRNQPQHFGDGTRLSIL.

The chain employs TRBV19 and TRBJ2-7, with D possibly matching TRBD1 (6 bases). V was pared by 5 bases and J by 2 bases, with 10 bases between. The CDR3 totals 13 residues. CDR1 and CDR2 (germline): LNHDA, SQIVND (reference sequence). The CDR3 nucleotides are TGTGCCAGTAGTCTTGGACAGACCTACGAGCAGTACTTC. Its protein product is CASSLGQTYEQYF.

This chain connects TRBV11-2 to TRBJ1-2; D is perhaps TRBD1 (6 bases). Germline loops: CDR1 SGHAT, CDR2 FQNNGV. The CDR3 sequence is 15 residues long. V was cut by 5 bases and J by 3 bases, with 16 bases left in between. The CDR3 is CASSPLVGADYGYTF. The CDR3 region has the DNA TGTGCCAGCAGCCCTCTTGTGGGGGCGGACTATGGCTACACCTTC.

Only one count was recorded for this clone. The V gene is TRBV30, the J gene TRBJ2-4, with D possibly matching TRBD2 (6 bases). Trimming left V 5 bases short and J 6 bases short, with 11 bases between. Germline-derived CDR1 and CDR2 are GTSNPN and SVGIG (reference sequence). This CDR3 comprises 12 residues. The CDR3 here is CAWELGGNIQYF. CDR3 bases: TGTGCCTGGGAGCTGGGGGGAAACATTCAGTACTTC.

This clone was observed once. V usage is TRBV19 and J usage is TRBJ2-7, with D tentatively TRBD1 (6 bases). The germline gives CDR1 LNHDA, CDR2 SQIVND (reference sequence). Trimming shortened V by 8 bases and J by 4 bases, and 18 bases separated the two germline ends. The CDR3 is made up of 14 amino acids. CDR3 amino acids: CASGDRQGGYEQYF. For the CDR3, the DNA is TGTGCCAGTGGCGACAGGCAAGGGGGTTACGAGCAGTACTTC.

The chain employs TRBV11-3 and TRBJ2-7; 8 bases agree with TRBD1. The germline V gene encodes CDR1 SGHNT and CDR2 YENEEA. J gave up 1 base and V 4 bases, and 9 bases lay outside the gene matches. This CDR3 is built from 16 residues. CDR3 amino acids: CASSSQAGQGSYEQYF. DNA for the CDR3: TGTGCCAGCAGCTCCCAGGCCGGACAGGGATCCTACGAGCAGTACTTC.